The TCR beta chain described here comes from a study of T-cell reconstitution after alpha-beta-depleted transplantation in children. This clonotype was detected many times. Antigen specificity is unknown. Molecular barcoding with unique molecular identifiers was used for the TCRbeta library. TCRdb recomputed calls from the PCR reads with MiXCR, one row per CDR3 protein. The sample holds more than 100,000 distinct CDR3 sequences, 23% seen once. General study findings and limits: Counts and diversity of T cells one year after transplant came mostly from newly produced T cells. Alpha-beta T cells about two months after transplant reportedly derived from several hundred expanded graft clones. Diversity of TCRbeta at day 60 was high in some patients, arising from surviving recipient T cells and thymic progenitors.

This receptor was taken from a male patient aged 2 to 9 who had a stem cell transplant for chronic granulomatous disease, so the T cells may come from the graft donor. Here the sequenced sample was PBMCs, mostly from graft donor cells, taken 180 days after TCRalphabeta/CD19-depleted stem cell transplant.

CDR3 loop: CSASDVGTQYNEQFF. CDR3 in DNA: TGCAGTGCTAGTGATGTCGGGACCCAGTACAATGAGCAGTTCTTC. V usage is TRBV20-1 and J usage is TRBJ2-1, with D perhaps given as TRBD1 or TRBD2 (5 bases each). Between the trimmed V and J ends, which lost 3 bases and 4 bases, there was a span of 16 bases. This CDR3 spans 15 amino acids. Germline V gene data show CDR1 as DFQATT and CDR2 as SNEGSKA (reference sequence).